This entry features one TCR beta chain sequence. One end of the junction varies from germline; a read error may be responsible. The data were taken from a study of blood T cell repertoires in COVID-19. Germline-derived CDR1 and CDR2 are MNHEY and SVGEGT. This CDR3 is 15 amino acids long. TCRdb's table, derived via immunoSEQ multiplex PCR, lists solely in-frame clones and lacks some. The sample comprises some 240,000 clones, 89% of which are singletons, and around 4.6% rests with the top ten. The chain recombines TRBV6-2 or TRBV6-3 with TRBJ1-1; unclear D gene. Sequencing was performed on peripheral blood. The TCR originated in a woman aged 40-49 years who had recovered from COVID-19. The CDR3 DNA reads TGTGCCAGCAGTTACTCCCGTTCCGGCGACACCGAAGCTTTCTTT. Protein sequence: CASSYSRSGDTEAFF.